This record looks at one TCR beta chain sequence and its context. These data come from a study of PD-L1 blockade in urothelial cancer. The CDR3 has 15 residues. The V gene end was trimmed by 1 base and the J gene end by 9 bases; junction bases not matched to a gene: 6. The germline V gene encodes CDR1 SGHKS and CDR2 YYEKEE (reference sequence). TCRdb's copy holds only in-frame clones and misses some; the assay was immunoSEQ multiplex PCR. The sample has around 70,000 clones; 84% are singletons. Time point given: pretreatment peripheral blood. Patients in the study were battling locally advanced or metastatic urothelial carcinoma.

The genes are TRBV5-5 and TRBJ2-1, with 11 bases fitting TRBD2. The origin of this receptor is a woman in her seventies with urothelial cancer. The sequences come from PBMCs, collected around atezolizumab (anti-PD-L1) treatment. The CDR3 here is CASSLQGLAEGEQFF. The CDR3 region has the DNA TGTGCCAGCAGCTTGCAGGGACTAGCGGAGGGTGAGCAGTTCTTC.